Sequencing of this TCR beta chain was carried out in a study of T cell responses to AZD1222 COVID-19 vaccine. J was trimmed by 4 bases and V by 0 bases; bases with no gene match: 12. Germline CDR1 is SGDLS and CDR2 is YYNGEE. This CDR3 contains 17 residues. This clone was detected only once. What it recognizes is unknown. The study, taken as a whole, reports: Spike-specific TCR breadth and depth were elevated following two AZD1222 doses. Unmutated variant regions are reportedly targeted by nearly half of spike-specific TCRs.

Repertoires were generated with immunoSEQ multiplex PCR, while TCRdb's copy carries only in-frame clones and drops some. The repertoire has fewer than 150,000 clones, about 86% of them found once; the top ten carry 17%. The sequencing used peripheral blood, collected 28 days after the second AZD1222 dose. The V and J genes are TRBV9 and TRBJ1-1; 7 nucleotides align to TRBD1. The origin of this receptor is an adult who received the AZD1222 COVID-19 vaccine. CDR3 sequence (DNA): TGTGCCAGCAGCGTAGGTGATGTAACAGGGGATGGCACTGAAGCTTTCTTT. Its protein product is CASSVGDVTGDGTEAFF.